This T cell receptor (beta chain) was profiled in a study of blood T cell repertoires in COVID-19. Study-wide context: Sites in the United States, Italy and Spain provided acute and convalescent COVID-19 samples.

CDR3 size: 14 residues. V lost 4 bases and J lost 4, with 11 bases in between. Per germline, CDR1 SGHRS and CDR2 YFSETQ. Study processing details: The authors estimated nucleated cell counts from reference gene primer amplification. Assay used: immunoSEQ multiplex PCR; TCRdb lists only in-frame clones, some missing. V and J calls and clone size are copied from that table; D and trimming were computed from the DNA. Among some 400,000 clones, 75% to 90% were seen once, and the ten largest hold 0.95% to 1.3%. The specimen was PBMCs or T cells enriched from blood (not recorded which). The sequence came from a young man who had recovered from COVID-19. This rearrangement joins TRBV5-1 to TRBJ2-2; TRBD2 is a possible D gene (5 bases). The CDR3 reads CASSPRVTTGELFF. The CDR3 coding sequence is TGCGCCAGCAGCCCGAGGGTAACCACCGGGGAGCTGTTTTTT.